The T cell receptor (beta chain) under discussion was sequenced for a study of shared clonotypes between healthy human individuals. Study information: Three plates each covered CD4 naive and memory; CD8 naive two, CD8 memory one.

General study results and limits: In a few donors, around 5% of naive CD4 clonotypes appeared in common. Researchers found naive subsets generally carried larger estimated richness than memory subsets.

Sequencing used immunoSEQ multiplex PCR; TCRdb keeps in-frame clones, though not all of them. The sample records about 2.2 million clones, under 95% being singletons. Positive CCR7 selection of CD45RO-negative cells yielded the naive CD8 cells, and terminally differentiated effector memory CD45RA+ cells were excluded. A note on this clone: Antigen unknown.

The CDR3 loop spans 15 amino acids. V lost 6 bases and J lost 0; bases outside the gene matches: 6. From germline, CDR1 is MNHEY and CDR2 SMNVEV (reference sequence). This clonotype was obtained from a man aged 18 to 29 in good health. Some clones in this sample may be carry-over from other donors' samples. The rearrangement uses TRBV27 and TRBJ2-3; 7 bases agree with TRBD1. Sequenced material: naive CD8+ T cells from PBMCs. In nucleotides, the CDR3 is TGTGCCAGCAGGGAGACAGGGCGGAGCACAGATACGCAGTATTTT. As protein: CASRETGRSTDTQYF.